One sample yielded the 23 T cell receptor beta chains listed below, sequenced in a study of T cells after yellow fever vaccination. Each CDR3 protein gets one entry after TCRdb re-called the 5' RACE reads with MiXCR. The top ten clones hold roughly 0.86% of a sample with under 300,000 distinct CDR3 sequences, 6.5% to 8.5% of them seen once. The sample was CD4+ T cells sorted from PBMCs, taken 15 days after the yellow fever booster vaccination. The receptors come from a man aged 25 to 40 who received the YFV17D yellow fever vaccine.

V usage is TRBV20-1 and J usage is TRBJ2-5; 8 bases are shared with TRBD1. The CDR3 covers 14 residues. The germline V gene encodes CDR1 DFQATT and CDR2 SNEGSKA (reference sequence). Unmatched junction bases numbered 5, after V lost 4 bases and J lost 1 base. Written as DNA, the CDR3 is TGCAGTGCTACAGTCAGGGGGCTCCAAGAGACCCAGTACTTC. Encoded protein: CSATVRGLQETQYF.

This clonotype came up many times. The chain has TRBV20-1 and TRBJ2-1, with 7 bases that match TRBD1. The V and J ends lost 3 bases and 8 bases, in that order; junction bases with no gene match: 10. Germline CDR1 and CDR2: DFQATT and SNEGSKA (reference sequence). This CDR3 has 14 amino acids. The CDR3 loop reads CSASQDRVRDEQFF. The CDR3 DNA is TGCAGTGCTAGCCAAGACAGGGTTAGGGATGAGCAGTTCTTC.

The chain couples TRBV29-1 to TRBJ2-3, with D possibly being TRBD2 (6 bases). Trimming cost V 6 bases and J 7 bases, with 17 bases left between them. The CDR3 has 13 amino acids. The germline V gene has CDR1 SQVTM and CDR2 ANQGSEA. This CDR3 reads CSVETVGGNTQYF. In nucleotides, the CDR3 is TGCAGCGTGGAGACGGTAGGAGGGAATACGCAGTATTTT.

In this sample, this clonotype turned up many times. The chain uses TRBV6-2 or TRBV6-3 and TRBJ2-7; D might be TRBD2 (6 bases). Trimming took off 5 bases at V and 2 bases at J, with 16 bases between the two ends. CDR3 size: 15 residues. Germline V gene lookup returns CDR1 MNHEY and CDR2 SVGEGT. CDR3 protein: CASSPGRGSTYEQYF. CDR3 nucleotides: TGTGCCAGCAGTCCCGGGAGAGGGAGTACCTACGAGCAGTACTTC.

The chain joins TRBV5-6 to TRBJ1-1; 7 nucleotides align to TRBD1. CDR1 is SGHDT, CDR2 YYEEEE, per germline. This CDR3 contains 16 residues. V was pared by 5 bases and J by 1 base, with 11 bases of the junction left unmatched. CDR3 bases: TGTGCCAGCAGTCCGCCTCCGGGACAGTGGAACACTGAAGCTTTCTTT. This codes for CASSPPPGQWNTEAFF.

The chain employs TRBV20-1 and TRBJ2-7; 8 bases line up with TRBD2. This CDR3 spans 13 amino acids. From germline, CDR1 is DFQATT and CDR2 SNEGSKA (reference sequence). V lost 6 bases to trimming and J lost 4 bases; unmatched junction nucleotides: 8. For the CDR3, the DNA is TGCAGTGCGGGGTTGAAGCGGGGGTACGAGCAGTACTTC. This sequence encodes CSAGLKRGYEQYF.

The chain carries TRBV18 and TRBJ2-5, with TRBD2 identical over 14 bases. V lost 6 bases and J lost 5; bases outside the gene matches: 5. This CDR3 is built from 15 residues. CDR1 is KGHSH and CDR2 is LQKENI in the germline V gene. As DNA, the CDR3 is TGTGCCAGCTCCCAGGGACTAGCGGGGGCGGAGACCCAGTACTTC. This gives the protein CASSQGLAGAETQYF.

This sequence joins TRBV7-6 and TRBJ2-2; TRBD2 agrees at 8 bases. The V segment lost 5 bases and the J segment 5 bases; nucleotides outside the gene matches: 10. The CDR3 spans 16 residues. From germline, CDR1 is SGHVS and CDR2 FNYEAQ. The CDR3 sequence is CASSGRGAGGTGELFF. The CDR3 DNA sequence: TGTGCCAGCAGCGGCCGTGGGGCGGGAGGAACCGGGGAGCTGTTTTTT.

The V call is TRBV6-1, the J call TRBJ1-1; a weak D match, TRBD1 (6 bases). Trimming left V 5 bases short and J 0 bases short, with 10 bases between. CDR3 length: 14 amino acids. Per germline, CDR1 MNHNS and CDR2 SASEGT. For the CDR3, the DNA is TGTGCCAGCAGTACGAGGGGGGTGAACACTGAAGCTTTCTTT. Its translation is CASSTRGVNTEAFF.

The table lists this clonotype with many counts. The rearrangement uses TRBV12-3 or TRBV12-4 and TRBJ2-1, with D perhaps TRBD1 (6 bases). The CDR3 totals 16 residues. The V and J ends lost 5 bases and 1 base respectively, with 15 bases between them. The CDR3 region is CASSEQGQGSYNEQFF. The CDR3, as DNA: TGTGCCAGCAGTGAACAGGGACAAGGGTCCTACAATGAGCAGTTCTTC.

At least ten counts were recorded for this clonotype. This rearrangement joins TRBV14 to TRBJ2-1; D is perhaps TRBD2 (5 bases). Trimming took 1 base from V and 9 from J, leaving 16 bases between them. The CDR3 is made up of 15 amino acids. CDR1 and CDR2 (germline): SGHDN, FVKESK. The CDR3 reads CASSQALAPSGEQFF. Here the CDR3 DNA reads TGTGCCAGCAGCCAAGCGCTAGCCCCCTCCGGTGAGCAGTTCTTC.

The genes are TRBV12-3 or TRBV12-4 and TRBJ2-3; D may correspond to TRBD1 or TRBD2 (5 bases each). V shed 3 bases and J shed 1 base, with 11 bases lying between them. The CDR3 runs 15 residues. Here the CDR3 DNA reads TGTGCCAGCAGTTTTTCCGGGGCACGCACAGATACGCAGTATTTT. Its translation: CASSFSGARTDTQYF.

This clonotype was counted a few times. The chain combines TRBV24-1 with TRBJ2-1, with D perhaps matching TRBD1 or TRBD2 (6 bases each). Trimming shortened V by 5 bases and J by 7 bases, and 8 bases separated the two germline ends. CDR1 is KGHDR, CDR2 SFDVKD, per germline. The CDR3 has 12 amino acids. The CDR3 loop is CATSGGANEQFF. CDR3 DNA sequence: TGTGCCACCAGTGGGGGGGCGAATGAGCAGTTCTTC.

The chain is built from TRBV25-1 and TRBJ2-1, with 8 nucleotides matching TRBD2. CDR1 is MGHDK, CDR2 SYGVNS, per germline. This CDR3 is 13 amino acids long. V was pared by 6 bases and J by 4 bases, with 2 bases of the junction left unmatched. CDR3 DNA sequence: TGTGCCAGCAGAGCGGGAGAGTACAATGAGCAGTTCTTC. Translating gives CASRAGEYNEQFF.

The chain recombines TRBV9 with TRBJ1-4; D gene unclear. Germline V gene lookup returns CDR1 SGDLS and CDR2 YYNGEE. Trimming removed 1 base at V and 5 bases at J, with 9 bases between. There are 14 residues in the CDR3. The CDR3 protein is CASSVSGANEKLFF. The CDR3 DNA reads TGTGCCAGCAGCGTATCTGGCGCCAATGAAAAACTGTTTTTT.

This clonotype was recorded at least ten times. The rearrangement links TRBV5-1 to TRBJ2-3; possibly TRBD2 for D (6 bases). V was clipped by 5 bases and J by 4 bases, with 11 bases between them. This CDR3 spans 13 amino acids. The germline V gene has CDR1 SGHRS and CDR2 YFSETQ. CDR3 nucleotide sequence: TGCGCCAGCAGGCTACGGGAGCCAGATACGCAGTATTTT. Translation: CASRLREPDTQYF.

This clonotype was observed at least ten times. The chain combines TRBV27 with TRBJ1-6, with D hard to call. The CDR3 covers 15 residues. Germline assignment: CDR1 MNHEY and CDR2 SMNVEV (reference sequence). Trimming took off 4 bases at V and 10 bases at J, with 17 bases between the two ends. CDR3 loop: CASSWGDKAGSPLHF. In DNA, the CDR3 is TGTGCCAGCAGTTGGGGTGACAAGGCTGGATCACCCCTCCACTTT.

The chain couples TRBV6-2 or TRBV6-3 to TRBJ2-1, with 8 bases lining up with TRBD2. The length of the CDR3 is 17 residues. Germline-derived CDR1 and CDR2 are MNHEY and SVGEGT. V lost 4 bases and J lost 8; bases outside the gene matches: 16. The CDR3 spells CASSWVSGSALMDEQFF. CDR3 sequence (DNA): TGTGCCAGCAGTTGGGTGAGCGGGAGTGCCCTCATGGATGAGCAGTTCTTC.

This clonotype was seen ten or more times. This sequence joins TRBV9 and TRBJ2-1; 10 nucleotides agree with TRBD2. There are 15 residues in the CDR3. CDR1 SGDLS and CDR2 YYNGEE come from the germline V gene. Trimming cost V 1 base and J 7 bases; bases outside gene matches: 5. CDR3 nucleotides: TGTGCCAGCAGCGTAATTGCTAGCGGGAGTAATGAGCAGTTCTTC. It translates to CASSVIASGSNEQFF.

This clonotype was seen only a few times. The gene calls are TRBV7-8 and TRBJ2-3; D not resolved. The CDR3 sequence is 12 residues long. Trimming took 8 bases from V and 0 from J, leaving 6 bases between them. Germline V gene lookup returns CDR1 SGHVS and CDR2 FQNEAQ. The CDR3 DNA sequence: TGTGCCAGCGAAGGGAGCACAGATACGCAGTATTTT. Its protein product is CASEGSTDTQYF.

This clonotype was counted ten times or more. The chain combines TRBV10-3 with TRBJ2-3; 9 positions agree with TRBD1. Germline CDR1 is ENHRY and CDR2 is SYGVKD. J lost 0 bases, V lost 10 bases, and 11 bases had no gene match. The CDR3 has 16 amino acids. The CDR3 spells CATWDRDSTSTDTQYF. CDR3 DNA sequence: TGTGCCACCTGGGACAGGGATTCCACTAGCACAGATACGCAGTATTTT.

The V and J genes are TRBV5-4 and TRBJ2-5; D ambiguous. The germline CDR1 and CDR2 sequences are SGHNT and YYREEE (reference sequence). V was trimmed by 0 bases and J by 2 bases, leaving 8 bases between them. The CDR3 consists of 14 residues. This chain's CDR3 is CASSLGSTQETQYF. In DNA, the CDR3 is TGTGCCAGCAGCTTGGGGTCTACTCAAGAGACCCAGTACTTC.

The table lists this clonotype with a few counts. The J gene is TRBJ2-3, the V gene TRBV30; 12 bases match TRBD2. CDR3 size: 14 residues. Germline CDR1 GTSNPN, CDR2 SVGIG (reference sequence). Trimming cost V 3 bases and J 6 bases; bases outside gene matches: 4. CDR3 region: CAWRTSGSSDTQYF. CDR3 bases: TGTGCCTGGAGGACTAGCGGGAGCTCGGATACGCAGTATTTT.